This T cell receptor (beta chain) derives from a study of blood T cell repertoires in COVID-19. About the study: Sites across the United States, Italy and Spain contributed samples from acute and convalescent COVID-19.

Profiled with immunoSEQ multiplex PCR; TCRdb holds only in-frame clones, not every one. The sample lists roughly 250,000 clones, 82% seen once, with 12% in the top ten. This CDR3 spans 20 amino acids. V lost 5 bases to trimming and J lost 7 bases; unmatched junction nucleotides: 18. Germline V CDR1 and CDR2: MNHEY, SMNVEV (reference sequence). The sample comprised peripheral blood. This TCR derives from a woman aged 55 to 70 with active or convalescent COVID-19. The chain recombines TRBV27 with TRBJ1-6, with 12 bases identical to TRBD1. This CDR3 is CASSNLTPGTGGNRNSPLHF. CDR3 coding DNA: TGTGCCAGCAGTAACCTAACCCCCGGGACAGGGGGCAATCGGAATTCACCCCTCCACTTT.